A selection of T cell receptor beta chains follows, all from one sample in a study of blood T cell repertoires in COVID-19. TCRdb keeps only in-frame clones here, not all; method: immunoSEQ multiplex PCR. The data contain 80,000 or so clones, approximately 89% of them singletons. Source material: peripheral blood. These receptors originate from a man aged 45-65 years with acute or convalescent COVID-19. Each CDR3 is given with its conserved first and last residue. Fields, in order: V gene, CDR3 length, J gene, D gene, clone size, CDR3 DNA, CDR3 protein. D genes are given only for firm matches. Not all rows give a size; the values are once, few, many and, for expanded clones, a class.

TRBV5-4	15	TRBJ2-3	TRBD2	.	TGTGCCAGCAGTGAAACTAGCGGGGTGACAGATACGCAGTATTTT	CASSETSGVTDTQYF
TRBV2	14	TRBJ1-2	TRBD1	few	TGTGCCAGCAGTAGGGACAGGGGGAACTATGGCTACACCTTC	CASSRDRGNYGYTF
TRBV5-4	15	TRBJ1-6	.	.	TGTGCCAGCAGCCTCGGACAGCCGAATAATTCACCCCTCCACTTT	CASSLGQPNNSPLHF
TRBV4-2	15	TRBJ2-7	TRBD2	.	TGTGCCAGCAGCCAAGCTAGCGGGCTAGGAGGGGAGCAGTACTTC	CASSQASGLGGEQYF
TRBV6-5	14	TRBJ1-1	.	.	TGTGCCAGCAGCGCAGGACGGGAGAACACTGAAGCTTTCTTT	CASSAGRENTEAFF
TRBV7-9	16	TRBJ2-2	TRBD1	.	TGTGCCAGCAGACCCGGGACAGGGGGCCTGGACGGGGAGCTGTTTTTT	CASRPGTGGLDGELFF
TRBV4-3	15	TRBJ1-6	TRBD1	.	TGCGCCAGCAGCCAAGATGGACAGGGGAATTCACCCCTCCACTTT	CASSQDGQGNSPLHF
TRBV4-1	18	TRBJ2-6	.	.	TGCGCCAGCTCTTACCACAGGGTAATGGAAGATGGGGCCAACGTCCTGACTTTC	CASSYHRVMEDGANVLTF
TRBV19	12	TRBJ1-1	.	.	TGTGCCAGTCGAGAATCCCGAACTGAAGCTTTCTTT	CASRESRTEAFF
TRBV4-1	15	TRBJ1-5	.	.	TGCGCCAGCAGCGCCGGCGGGGGGAGAGATCAGCCCCAGCATTTT	CASSAGGGRDQPQHF
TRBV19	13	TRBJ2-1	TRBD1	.	TGTGCCAGTAGTACACAGGGGAAGAATGAGCAGTTCTTC	CASSTQGKNEQFF
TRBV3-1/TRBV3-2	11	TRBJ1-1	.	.	TGTGCCAGCAGCCAAACCTATGAAGCTTTCTTT	CASSQTYEAFF
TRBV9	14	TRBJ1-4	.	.	TGTGCCAGCAGCCCAACACCAACTAATGAAAAACTGTTTTTT	CASSPTPTNEKLFF
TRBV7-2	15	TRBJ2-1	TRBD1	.	TGTGCCAGCAGCTCGGACAGGGGGCAATACAATGAGCAGTTCTTC	CASSSDRGQYNEQFF
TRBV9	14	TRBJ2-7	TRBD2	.	TGTGCCAGCAGCGTAGGGACTAGCGACTACGAGCAGTACTTC	CASSVGTSDYEQYF
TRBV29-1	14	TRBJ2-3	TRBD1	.	TGCAGCGTTGAGGGACAGGGGGCAACAGATACGCAGTATTTT	CSVEGQGATDTQYF
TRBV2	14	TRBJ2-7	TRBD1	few	TGTGCCAGTAACAGACAGGGGCCTTTCTACGAGCAGTACTTC	CASNRQGPFYEQYF
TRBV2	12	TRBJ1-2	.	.	TGTGCCAGCGTCGGCAGGGGCTATGGCTACACCTTC	CASVGRGYGYTF
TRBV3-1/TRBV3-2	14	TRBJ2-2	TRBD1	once	TGTGCCAGCAGCCAAGGACAGGGTACCGGGGAGCTGTTTTTT	CASSQGQGTGELFF
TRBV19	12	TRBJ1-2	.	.	TGTGCCAGTAAGGGGCCTTTTGGTGGCTACACCTTC	CASKGPFGGYTF
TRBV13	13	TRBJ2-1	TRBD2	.	TGTGCCAGCAGCCCCGGGACTACCAATGAGCAGTTCTTC	CASSPGTTNEQFF
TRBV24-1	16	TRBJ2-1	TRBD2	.	TGTGCCACCAGTGAGGGAGGACTAGCGGCCCGCAATGAGCAGTTCTTC	CATSEGGLAARNEQFF
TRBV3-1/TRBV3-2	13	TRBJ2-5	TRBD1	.	TGTGCCAGCAGCGTGGACAGGCAAGAGACCCAGTACTTC	CASSVDRQETQYF
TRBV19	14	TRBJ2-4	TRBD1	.	TGTGCCAGTAGTCCCGACAGGGCAGTCAACATTCAGTACTTC	CASSPDRAVNIQYF
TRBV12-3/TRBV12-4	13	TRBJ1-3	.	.	TGTGCCAGCAGTCACGGTTTAAGAAACACCATATATTTT	CASSHGLRNTIYF
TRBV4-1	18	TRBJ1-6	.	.	TGCGCCAGCAGCCAAGTGGAGGCTGTTGGCTCCTATAATTCACCCCTCCACTTT	CASSQVEAVGSYNSPLHF
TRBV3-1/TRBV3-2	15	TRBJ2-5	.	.	TGTGCCAGCAGCCCCGGGACTTTTTCGCAGGGGGCCCAGTACTTC	CASSPGTFSQGAQYF
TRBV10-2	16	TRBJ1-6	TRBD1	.	TGCGCCAGCCGGGACCCAGGGGGCGGTCTGAATTCACCCCTCCACTTT	CASRDPGGGLNSPLHF
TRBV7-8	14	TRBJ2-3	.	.	TGTGCCAGCAGCTTAGGCAGGGTCACAGATACGCAGTATTTT	CASSLGRVTDTQYF